These T cell receptor beta chains were read from a single sample in a study of T cells in localized non-small cell lung cancer. The repertoire was sequenced with immunoSEQ multiplex PCR; TCRdb's copy has only in-frame clones and lacks some. The top ten clones hold approximately 4% of a sample with about 92,000 clones, roughly 93% of them seen once. The specimen was PBMCs, collected before any cancer treatment. These receptors were taken from a woman between 40 and 69 years old with stage II squamous cell lung carcinoma. The CDR3 runs from the conserved cysteine through the conserved F or W. A D gene is named only where the DNA matches it firmly. For some rows the clone size is stated as once, few or many, or as a class when expanded; others skip it.

D gene: -; J gene: TRBJ2-2; clone size: -; CDR3 length: 16; V gene: TRBV7-9; CDR3 protein: CASSSGTSLNTGELFF; CDR3 DNA: TGTGCCAGCAGCTCCGGGACTTCTTTAAACACCGGGGAGCTGTTTTTT
D gene: -; J gene: TRBJ1-5; clone size: -; CDR3 length: 15; V gene: TRBV30; CDR3 protein: CAWSEGSASNQPQHF; CDR3 DNA: TGTGCCTGGAGTGAGGGTTCGGCAAGCAATCAGCCCCAGCATTTT
D gene: TRBD1; J gene: TRBJ2-2; clone size: -; CDR3 length: 16; V gene: TRBV5-1; CDR3 protein: CASSRFQGAGTGELFF; CDR3 DNA: TGCGCCAGCAGCCGATTCCAGGGGGCGGGCACCGGGGAGCTGTTTTTT
D gene: -; J gene: TRBJ1-1; clone size: once; CDR3 length: 12; V gene: TRBV6-1; CDR3 protein: CASSRAMSEAFF; CDR3 DNA: TGTGCCAGCAGCCGCGCCATGTCTGAAGCTTTCTTT
D gene: TRBD1; J gene: TRBJ2-7; clone size: -; CDR3 length: 14; V gene: TRBV27; CDR3 protein: CASGSPGQGGEQYF; CDR3 DNA: TGTGCCAGCGGATCCCCGGGACAGGGTGGCGAGCAGTACTTC
D gene: -; J gene: TRBJ2-6; clone size: -; CDR3 length: 16; V gene: TRBV7-2; CDR3 protein: CASSWSTSSGANVLTF; CDR3 DNA: TGTGCCAGCAGCTGGTCGACCTCCTCTGGGGCCAACGTCCTGACTTTC
D gene: TRBD2; J gene: TRBJ2-1; clone size: -; CDR3 length: 18; V gene: TRBV6-1; CDR3 protein: CASSEVLAGGGPYNEQFF; CDR3 DNA: TGTGCCAGCAGTGAAGTACTAGCGGGAGGCGGACCTTACAATGAGCAGTTCTTC
D gene: -; J gene: TRBJ2-5; clone size: once; CDR3 length: 12; V gene: TRBV7-6; CDR3 protein: CASSLLRETQYF; CDR3 DNA: TGTGCCAGCAGCTTGCTGCGAGAGACCCAGTACTTC
D gene: -; J gene: TRBJ1-2; clone size: -; CDR3 length: 13; V gene: TRBV29-1; CDR3 protein: CSVGGGANYGYTF; CDR3 DNA: TGCAGCGTTGGTGGGGGGGCGAACTATGGCTACACCTTC
D gene: -; J gene: TRBJ1-3; clone size: few; CDR3 length: 14; V gene: TRBV28; CDR3 protein: CASSPTGGGNTIYF; CDR3 DNA: TGTGCCAGCAGTCCGACGGGAGGGGGGAACACCATATATTTT
D gene: -; J gene: TRBJ2-7; clone size: -; CDR3 length: 13; V gene: TRBV14; CDR3 protein: CASSQGPYYEQYF; CDR3 DNA: TGTGCCAGCAGCCAAGGACCCTACTACGAGCAGTACTTC
D gene: -; J gene: TRBJ1-1; clone size: -; CDR3 length: 14; V gene: TRBV27; CDR3 protein: CASRQRNLNTEAFF; CDR3 DNA: TGTGCCAGCAGACAGAGAAACTTGAACACTGAAGCTTTCTTT
D gene: TRBD2; J gene: TRBJ2-3; clone size: medium-sized; CDR3 length: 14; V gene: TRBV30; CDR3 protein: CAWSTGLAVDTQYF; CDR3 DNA: TGTGCCTGGAGTACGGGACTAGCGGTAGATACGCAGTATTTT
D gene: -; J gene: TRBJ1-6; clone size: -; CDR3 length: 15; V gene: TRBV5-4; CDR3 protein: CASSIKSSYNSPLHF; CDR3 DNA: TGTGCCAGCAGCATAAAGAGCTCCTATAATTCACCCCTCCACTTT
D gene: TRBD1; J gene: TRBJ2-1; clone size: -; CDR3 length: 16; V gene: TRBV27; CDR3 protein: CASSPDRAPYYNEQFF; CDR3 DNA: TGTGCCAGCAGTCCGGACAGGGCTCCTTACTACAATGAGCAGTTCTTC
D gene: TRBD2; J gene: TRBJ2-1; clone size: -; CDR3 length: 14; V gene: TRBV19; CDR3 protein: CASSPRLAEDEQFF; CDR3 DNA: TGTGCCAGTAGTCCCCGACTAGCGGAGGATGAGCAGTTCTTC
D gene: TRBD2; J gene: TRBJ2-1; clone size: -; CDR3 length: 19; V gene: TRBV30; CDR3 protein: CAWRRTLTSGRPPSNEQFF; CDR3 DNA: TGTGCCTGGAGACGAACCCTAACTAGCGGGAGGCCCCCAAGCAATGAGCAGTTCTTC